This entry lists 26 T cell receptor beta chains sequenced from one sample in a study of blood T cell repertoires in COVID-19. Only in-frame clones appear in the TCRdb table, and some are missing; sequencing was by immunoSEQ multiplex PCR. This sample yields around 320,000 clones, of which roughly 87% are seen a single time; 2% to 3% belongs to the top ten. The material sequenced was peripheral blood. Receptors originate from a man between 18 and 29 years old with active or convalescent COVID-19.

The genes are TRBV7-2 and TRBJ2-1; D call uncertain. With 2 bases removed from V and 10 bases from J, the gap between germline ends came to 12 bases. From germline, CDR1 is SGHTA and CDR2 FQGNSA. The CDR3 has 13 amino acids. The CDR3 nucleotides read TGTGCCAGCAGCTTATTAGTCGTAACCGAGCAGTTCTTC. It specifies CASSLLVVTEQFF.

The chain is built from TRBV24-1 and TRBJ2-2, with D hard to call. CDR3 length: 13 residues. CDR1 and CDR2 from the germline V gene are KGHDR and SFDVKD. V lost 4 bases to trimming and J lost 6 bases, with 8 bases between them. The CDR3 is CATSEPGSGELFF. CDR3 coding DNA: TGTGCCACCAGTGAACCGGGTTCCGGGGAGCTGTTTTTT.

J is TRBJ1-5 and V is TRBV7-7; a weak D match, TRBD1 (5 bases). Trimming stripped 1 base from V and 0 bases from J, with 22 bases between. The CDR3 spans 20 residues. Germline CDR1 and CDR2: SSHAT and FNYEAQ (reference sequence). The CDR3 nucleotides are TGTGCCAGCAGCTTAGAATTAGGGGCAGGGTGGAACTATAGCAATCAGCCCCAGCATTTT. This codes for CASSLELGAGWNYSNQPQHF.

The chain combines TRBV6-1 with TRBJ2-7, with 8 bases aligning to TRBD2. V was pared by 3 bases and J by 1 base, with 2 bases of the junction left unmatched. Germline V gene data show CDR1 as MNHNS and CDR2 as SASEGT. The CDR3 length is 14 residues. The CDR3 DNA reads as TGTGCCAGCAGTGAGCGGGAGGCATCCTACGAGCAGTACTTC. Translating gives CASSEREASYEQYF.

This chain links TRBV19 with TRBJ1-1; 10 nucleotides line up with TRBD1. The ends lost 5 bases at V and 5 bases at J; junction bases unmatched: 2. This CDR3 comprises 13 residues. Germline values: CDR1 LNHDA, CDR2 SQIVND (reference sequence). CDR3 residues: CASSWTGGTEAFF. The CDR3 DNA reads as TGTGCCAGTAGTTGGACAGGGGGTACTGAAGCTTTCTTT. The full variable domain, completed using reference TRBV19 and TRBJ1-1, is DGGITQSPKYLFRKEGQNVTLSCEQNLNHDAMYWYRQDPGQGLRLIYYSQIVNDFQKGDIAEGYSVSREKKESFPLTVTSAQKNPTAFYLCASSWTGGTEAFFGQGTRLTVV.

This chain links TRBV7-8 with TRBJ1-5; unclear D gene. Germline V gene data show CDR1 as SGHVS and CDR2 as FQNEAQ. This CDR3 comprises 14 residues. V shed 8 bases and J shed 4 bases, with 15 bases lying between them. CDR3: CASGWAEINQPQHF. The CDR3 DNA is TGTGCCAGCGGGTGGGCAGAGATTAATCAGCCCCAGCATTTT. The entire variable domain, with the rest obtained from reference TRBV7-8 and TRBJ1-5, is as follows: GAGVSQSPRYKVAKRGQDVALRCDPISGHVSLFWYQQALGQGPEFLTYFQNEAQLDKSGLPSDRFFAERPEGSVSTLKIQRTQQEDSAVYLCASGWAEINQPQHFGDGTRLSIL.

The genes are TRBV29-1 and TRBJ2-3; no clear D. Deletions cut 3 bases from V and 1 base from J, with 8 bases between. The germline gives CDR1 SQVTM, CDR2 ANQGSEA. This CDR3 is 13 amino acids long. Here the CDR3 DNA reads TGCAGCGTTGATTGGCTCCGCACAGATACGCAGTATTTT. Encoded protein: CSVDWLRTDTQYF.

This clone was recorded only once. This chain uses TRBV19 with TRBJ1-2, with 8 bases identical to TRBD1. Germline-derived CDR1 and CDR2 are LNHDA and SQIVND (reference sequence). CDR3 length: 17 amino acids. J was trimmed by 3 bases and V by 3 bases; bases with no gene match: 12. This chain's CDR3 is CASSIGSGGASHYGYTF. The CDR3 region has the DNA TGTGCCAGTAGTATCGGTTCAGGGGGCGCTTCCCACTATGGCTACACCTTC.

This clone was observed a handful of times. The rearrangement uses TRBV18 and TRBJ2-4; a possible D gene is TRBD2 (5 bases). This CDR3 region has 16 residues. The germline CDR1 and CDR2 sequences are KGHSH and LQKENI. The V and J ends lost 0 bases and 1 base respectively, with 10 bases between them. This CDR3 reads CASSPPSIAAKNIQYF. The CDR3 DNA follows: TGTGCCAGCTCACCACCCTCTATAGCGGCCAAAAACATTCAGTACTTC.

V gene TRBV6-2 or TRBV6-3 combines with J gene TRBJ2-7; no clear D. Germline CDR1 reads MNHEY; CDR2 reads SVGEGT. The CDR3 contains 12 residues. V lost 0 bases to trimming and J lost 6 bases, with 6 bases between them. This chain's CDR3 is CASSYSSPEQYF. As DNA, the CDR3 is TGTGCCAGCAGTTACTCCTCCCCCGAGCAGTACTTC.

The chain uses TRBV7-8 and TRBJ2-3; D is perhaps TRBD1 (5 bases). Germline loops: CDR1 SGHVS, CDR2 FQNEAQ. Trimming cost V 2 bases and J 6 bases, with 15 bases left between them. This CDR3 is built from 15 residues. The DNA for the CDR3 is TGTGCCAGCAGCTTACAGGGTGGGCCCTGGGATACGCAGTATTTT. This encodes CASSLQGGPWDTQYF. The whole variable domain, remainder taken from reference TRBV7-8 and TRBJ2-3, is GAGVSQSPRYKVAKRGQDVALRCDPISGHVSLFWYQQALGQGPEFLTYFQNEAQLDKSGLPSDRFFAERPEGSVSTLKIQRTQQEDSAVYLCASSLQGGPWDTQYFGPGTRLTVL.

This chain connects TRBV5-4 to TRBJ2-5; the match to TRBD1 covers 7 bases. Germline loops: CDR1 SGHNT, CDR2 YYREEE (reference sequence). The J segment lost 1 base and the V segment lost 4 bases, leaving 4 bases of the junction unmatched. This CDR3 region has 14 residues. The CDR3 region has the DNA TGTGCCAGCAGCCAGGGACAGACCCAAGAGACCCAGTACTTC. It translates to CASSQGQTQETQYF.

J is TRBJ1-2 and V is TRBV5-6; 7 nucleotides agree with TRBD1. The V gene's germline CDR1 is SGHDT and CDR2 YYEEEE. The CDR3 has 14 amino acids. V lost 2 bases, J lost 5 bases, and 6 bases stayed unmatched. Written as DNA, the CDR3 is TGTGCCAGCAGCTTTATACCGGGACAGTATGGCTACACCTTC. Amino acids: CASSFIPGQYGYTF.

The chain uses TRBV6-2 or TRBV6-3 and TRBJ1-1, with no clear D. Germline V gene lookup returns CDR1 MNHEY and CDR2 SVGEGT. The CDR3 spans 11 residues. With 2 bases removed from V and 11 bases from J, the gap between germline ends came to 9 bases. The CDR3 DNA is TGTGCCAGCAGTTACGGGCGATCCGCTTTCTTT. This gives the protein CASSYGRSAFF.

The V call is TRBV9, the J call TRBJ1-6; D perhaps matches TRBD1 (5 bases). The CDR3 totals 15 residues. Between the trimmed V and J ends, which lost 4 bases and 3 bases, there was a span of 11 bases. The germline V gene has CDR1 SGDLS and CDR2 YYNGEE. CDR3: CASSTGDGYNSPLHF. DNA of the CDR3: TGTGCCAGCAGCACGGGGGATGGCTATAATTCACCCCTCCACTTT.

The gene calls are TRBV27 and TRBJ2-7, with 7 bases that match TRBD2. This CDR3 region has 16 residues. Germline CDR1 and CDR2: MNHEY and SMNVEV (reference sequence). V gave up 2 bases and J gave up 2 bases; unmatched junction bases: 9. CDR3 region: CASSLGGDGRPYEQYF. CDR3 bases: TGTGCCAGCAGTTTAGGGGGGGACGGAAGGCCCTACGAGCAGTACTTC.

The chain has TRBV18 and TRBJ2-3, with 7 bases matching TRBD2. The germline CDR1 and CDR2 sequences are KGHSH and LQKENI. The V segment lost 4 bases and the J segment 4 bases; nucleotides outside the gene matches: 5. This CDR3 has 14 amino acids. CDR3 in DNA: TGTGCCAGCTCACGGGACTACGCTCCAGATACGCAGTATTTT. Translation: CASSRDYAPDTQYF.

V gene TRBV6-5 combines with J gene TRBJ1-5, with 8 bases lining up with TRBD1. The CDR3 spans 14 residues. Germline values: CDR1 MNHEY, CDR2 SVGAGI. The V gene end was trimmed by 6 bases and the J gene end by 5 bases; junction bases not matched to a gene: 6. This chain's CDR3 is CASRDRGGDQPQHF. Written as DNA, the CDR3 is TGTGCCAGCAGAGACAGGGGTGGGGATCAGCCCCAGCATTTT.

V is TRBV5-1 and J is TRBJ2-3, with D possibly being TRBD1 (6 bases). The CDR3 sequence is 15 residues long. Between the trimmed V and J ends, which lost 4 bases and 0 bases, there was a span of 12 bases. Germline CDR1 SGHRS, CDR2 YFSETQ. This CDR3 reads CASSTTTGSTDTQYF. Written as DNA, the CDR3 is TGCGCCAGCAGCACGACGACAGGAAGCACAGATACGCAGTATTTT.

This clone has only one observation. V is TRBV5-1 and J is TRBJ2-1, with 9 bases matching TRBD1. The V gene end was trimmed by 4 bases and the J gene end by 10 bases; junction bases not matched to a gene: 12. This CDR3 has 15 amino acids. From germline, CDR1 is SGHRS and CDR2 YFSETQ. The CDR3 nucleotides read TGCGCCAGCAGCCGGTTGACAGGGGGGTCGAGGGAGCAGTTCTTC. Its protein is CASSRLTGGSREQFF.

In DNA, the CDR3 is TGCGCCAGCAGCTACACAGGGGCCGGGGAGCTGTTTTTT. Amino acid sequence: CASSYTGAGELFF. The chain carries TRBV5-1 and TRBJ2-2; 7 bases map to TRBD1. This CDR3 is built from 13 residues. Germline V gene sequence: CDR1 SGHRS, CDR2 YFSETQ. Trimming removed 3 bases from V and 6 bases from J; junction bases left unmatched: 2.

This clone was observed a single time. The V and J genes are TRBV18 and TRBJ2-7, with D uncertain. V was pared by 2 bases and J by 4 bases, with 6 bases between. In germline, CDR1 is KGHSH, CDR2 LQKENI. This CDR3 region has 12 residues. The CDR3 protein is CASSPDTYEQYF. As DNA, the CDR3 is TGTGCCAGCTCACCAGACACGTACGAGCAGTACTTC.

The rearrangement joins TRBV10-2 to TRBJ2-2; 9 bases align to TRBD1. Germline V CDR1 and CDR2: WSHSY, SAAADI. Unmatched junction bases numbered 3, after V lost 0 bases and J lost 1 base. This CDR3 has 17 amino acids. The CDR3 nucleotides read TGCGCCAGCAGTGAGTCCGGACAGGGGCTGAACACCGGGGAGCTGTTTTTT. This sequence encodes CASSESGQGLNTGELFF.

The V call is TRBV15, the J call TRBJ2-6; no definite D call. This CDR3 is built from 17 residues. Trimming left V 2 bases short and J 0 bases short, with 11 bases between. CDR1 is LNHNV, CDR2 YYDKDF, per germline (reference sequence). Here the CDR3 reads CATSRTPGRSGANVLTF. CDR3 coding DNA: TGTGCCACCAGCAGAACCCCGGGTCGCTCTGGGGCCAACGTCCTGACTTTC.

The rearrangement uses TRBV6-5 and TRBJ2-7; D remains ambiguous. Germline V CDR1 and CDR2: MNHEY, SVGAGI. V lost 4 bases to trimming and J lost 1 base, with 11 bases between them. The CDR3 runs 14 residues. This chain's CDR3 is CASSLSGTSYEQYF. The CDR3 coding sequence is TGTGCCAGCAGTTTATCGGGTACTTCCTACGAGCAGTACTTC.

The CDR3: CSVVSTGGEKLFF. The DNA for the CDR3 is TGCAGCGTTGTTAGTACAGGGGGTGAAAAACTGTTTTTT. The V gene is TRBV29-1, the J gene TRBJ1-4; 8 bases align to TRBD1. Trimming took 4 bases from V and 7 from J; bases not matched to a gene: 5. Germline CDR1 and CDR2: SQVTM and ANQGSEA. This CDR3 spans 13 amino acids.